The 29 T cell receptor beta chains below were found in one sample sequenced in a study of T cell responses to AZD1222 COVID-19 vaccine. Generated by immunoSEQ multiplex PCR, the TCRdb table keeps only in-frame clones and is missing some. The data contain 140,000 or so clones, approximately 90% of them singletons. Source: peripheral blood, taken 28 days after the second AZD1222 dose. These receptors originate from an adult who received the AZD1222 COVID-19 vaccine.

V gene TRBV6-2 or TRBV6-3 combines with J gene TRBJ2-1; 13 nucleotides agree with TRBD2. The CDR3 covers 15 residues. J gave up 9 bases and V 2 bases, and 4 bases lay outside the gene matches. Germline V gene data show CDR1 as MNHEY and CDR2 as SVGEGT. CDR3 DNA sequence: TGTGCCAGCAGTTACCCCACTAGCGGGAGGGCTGAGCAGTTCTTC. Translation gives CASSYPTSGRAEQFF.

The table lists this clone with a few counts. The rearrangement uses TRBV11-2 and TRBJ1-1; 7 bases line up with TRBD1. CDR1 is SGHAT and CDR2 is FQNNGV in the germline V gene. V was pared by 2 bases and J by 6 bases, with 6 bases of the junction left unmatched. This CDR3 region has 14 residues. The CDR3: CASSLRDSMSEAFF. The CDR3 DNA is TGTGCCAGCAGCTTAAGGGACAGCATGTCTGAAGCTTTCTTT.

This clone was picked up one time. The chain has TRBV25-1 and TRBJ1-2; weak D call: TRBD1 (5 bases). The CDR3 covers 13 residues. Trimming pared 2 bases from V and 11 bases from J, leaving 15 bases between. Germline V gene sequence: CDR1 MGHDK, CDR2 SYGVNS. The CDR3 DNA is TGTGCCAGCAGTGAAGGGACGGGGAGGAGGTACACCTTC. Residues: CASSEGTGRRYTF.

In regard to this clone: The missing conserved phenylalanine or tryptophan at the end of this CDR3 makes a read error likely. Because the CDR3's place on the DNA is in doubt, the DNA is left out and the CDR3 is given as listed by TCRdb. The chain joins TRBV2 to TRBJ2-7; the listed D gene, TRBD1, was not tested against the DNA. Counting both end residues, the CDR3 totals 11 amino acids. Germline V gene sequence: CDR1 SNHLY, CDR2 FYNNEI. CDR3 in amino acids: CASSEGTGSFL.

In this sample, this clone turned up a few times. The genes are TRBV28 and TRBJ2-7; D is ambiguous. V dropped 2 bases and J dropped 7 bases, with 15 bases sitting between them. The CDR3 sequence is 14 residues long. Germline-derived CDR1 and CDR2 are MDHEN and SYDVKM. The CDR3 region has the DNA TGTGCCAGCAGTTTACCTACAGAACCCCGTGAGCAGTACTTC. It codes for CASSLPTEPREQYF.

This clone was counted a few times. The CDR3 region is CATTRRRVGQPQHF. DNA for the CDR3: TGTGCCACGACCAGACGTCGTGTGGGACAGCCCCAGCATTTT. The rearrangement joins TRBV28 to TRBJ1-5; D ambiguous. The CDR3 runs to 14 residues. Trimming took 10 bases from V and 7 from J, leaving 20 bases between them. Germline loops: CDR1 MDHEN, CDR2 SYDVKM.

On this clone itself: This is likely a read error, given that the CDR3 carries no conserved phenylalanine or tryptophan at its end. The limits of the CDR3 on the DNA are not certain, so only TCRdb's listed CDR3 is given. The chain carries TRBV19 and TRBJ2-7; the table assigns TRBD1, which was not confirmed against the DNA. Including both end residues, the CDR3 is 11 amino acids long. Germline CDR1 LNHDA, CDR2 SQIVND (reference sequence). CDR3 region: CASDPPGYRGI.

This clone was observed a single time. This chain joins TRBV10-3 and TRBJ2-2; TRBD1 matches 9 bases. Losses at the gene ends were 0 bases for V and 7 bases for J; bases not matched to a gene: 0. Germline lookup yields CDR1 ENHRY and CDR2 SYGVKD. The CDR3 has 14 amino acids. The CDR3 loop reads CAISESGQGGELFF. CDR3 sequence (DNA): TGTGCCATCAGTGAGTCGGGACAGGGCGGGGAGCTGTTTTTT.

The rearrangement links TRBV27 to TRBJ2-3, with 9 bases matching TRBD2. CDR3 length equals 19 residues. V lost 3 bases to trimming and J lost 2 bases; unmatched junction nucleotides: 15. CDR1 MNHEY and CDR2 SMNVEV come from the germline V gene (reference sequence). CDR3 in amino acids: CASSFPLRGGRGSTDTQYF. The CDR3 DNA reads TGTGCCAGCAGTTTTCCCCTTCGGGGCGGGAGGGGATCCACAGATACGCAGTATTTT.

The V call is TRBV6-5, the J call TRBJ1-2; D unresolved. The CDR3 is 13 amino acids. V lost 8 bases and J 8 bases, leaving 18 bases between the germline ends. The germline CDR1 and CDR2 sequences are MNHEY and SVGAGI. CDR3 bases: TGTGCCAGCTCCCCGGCCCAACAAGACGGCTACACCTTC. The encoded protein is CASSPAQQDGYTF.

The rearrangement uses TRBV7-2 and TRBJ1-6; D is perhaps TRBD1 (5 bases). CDR3 length: 16 amino acids. V dropped 0 bases and J dropped 5 bases, with 11 bases sitting between them. The V gene's germline CDR1 is SGHTA and CDR2 FQGNSA. The CDR3 DNA follows: TGTGCCAGCAGCTTAGCGGGGAGGGGCAATAATTCACCCCTCCACTTT. Protein sequence: CASSLAGRGNNSPLHF.

The genes are TRBV12-3 or TRBV12-4 and TRBJ1-1; no clear D. V lost 5 bases and J lost 1, with 8 bases in between. This CDR3 is 13 amino acids long. The CDR3 spells CASSIRENTEAFF. In DNA, the CDR3 is TGTGCCAGCAGTATTAGGGAGAACACTGAAGCTTTCTTT.

CDR3 amino acids: CASSALTGVSTDTQYF. DNA for the CDR3: TGTGCCAGTAGTGCCCTCACAGGGGTTAGCACAGATACGCAGTATTTT. The chain carries TRBV19 and TRBJ2-3, with 7 positions matching TRBD1. The CDR3 sequence is 16 residues long. Germline V CDR1 and CDR2: LNHDA, SQIVND (reference sequence). Germline trimming cut 5 bases from V and 0 bases from J; bases unmatched to any gene: 8. Drawing the rest from reference TRBV19 and TRBJ2-3, the complete variable domain is DGGITQSPKYLFRKEGQNVTLSCEQNLNHDAMYWYRQDPGQGLRLIYYSQIVNDFQKGDIAEGYSVSREKKESFPLTVTSAQKNPTAFYLCASSALTGVSTDTQYFGPGTRLTVL.

This rearrangement joins TRBV30 to TRBJ1-1; D gene ambiguous. The V end lost 1 base, the J end lost 8 bases, and 11 bases lay between the germline ends. CDR1 and CDR2 (germline): GTSNPN, SVGIG (reference sequence). CDR3 length equals 12 residues. For the CDR3, the DNA is TGTGCCTGGAGTGAGTATGGTATCGAAGCTTTCTTT. This translates into CAWSEYGIEAFF.

The chain uses TRBV5-1 and TRBJ1-1; perhaps TRBD1 as D (5 bases). This CDR3 contains 14 residues. Germline values: CDR1 SGHRS, CDR2 YFSETQ. The V end lost 4 bases, the J end lost 5 bases, and 15 bases lay between the germline ends. CDR3 sequence (DNA): TGCGCCAGCAGCCCCGGGAGGGGTGAGACTGAAGCTTTCTTT. Translated, it gives CASSPGRGETEAFF.

The chain employs TRBV2 and TRBJ1-5; unclear D gene. V was trimmed by 3 bases and J by 0 bases, leaving 9 bases between them. This CDR3 contains 15 residues. CDR1 and CDR2 (germline): SNHLY, FYNNEI. The CDR3: CASSEGNLSNQPQHF. In DNA, the CDR3 is TGTGCCAGCAGTGAGGGTAATCTTAGCAATCAGCCCCAGCATTTT.

V is TRBV27 and J is TRBJ2-7, with D maybe TRBD1 (5 bases). Looked up from germline, CDR1 is MNHEY and CDR2 is SMNVEV (reference sequence). The CDR3 consists of 14 residues. Between the trimmed V and J ends, which lost 5 bases and 7 bases, there was a span of 18 bases. DNA of the CDR3: TGTGCCAGCAGTCCCGGCCAGGGCGGATGGGAGCAGTACTTC. The encoded protein is CASSPGQGGWEQYF.

The chain combines TRBV10-3 with TRBJ2-5, with 7 bases lining up with TRBD2. The CDR3 totals 16 residues. After removal of 10 bases from V and 2 bases from J, the junction contained 16 bases not matched to a gene. Germline V gene lookup returns CDR1 ENHRY and CDR2 SYGVKD. DNA of the CDR3: TGTGCCACCTCAGGGAGGGAGGGAGGAGTACAAGAGACCCAGTACTTC. Translation: CATSGREGGVQETQYF.

This chain uses TRBV5-1 with TRBJ1-2; a weak D match, TRBD1 (5 bases). Between the trimmed V and J ends, which lost 2 bases and 1 base, there was a span of 9 bases. The CDR3 contains 14 residues. In germline, CDR1 is SGHRS, CDR2 YFSETQ. DNA for the CDR3: TGCGCCAGCAGCTTTGGAGGGGATAACTATGGCTACACCTTC. It is translated as CASSFGGDNYGYTF.

The chain carries TRBV6-5 and TRBJ2-4; no clear D. Germline-derived CDR1 and CDR2 are MNHEY and SVGAGI. The germline V and J ends were trimmed by 0 bases and 1 base, with 7 bases remaining between them. This CDR3 contains 15 residues. The CDR3 nucleotides read TGTGCCAGCAGTTACTCAGGGTCGGCCAAAAACATTCAGTACTTC. Amino acids: CASSYSGSAKNIQYF.

CDR3 residues: CASGLTRGREKNQPQHF. The CDR3 DNA reads TGTGCTAGTGGTTTGACCCGTGGGAGAGAAAAAAATCAGCCCCAGCATTTT. The chain links TRBV12-5 to TRBJ1-5, with D uncertain. Germline values: CDR1 LGHNT, CDR2 FRNRAP. The CDR3 totals 17 residues. V was shortened by 2 bases and J by 4 bases, with 18 bases between the two germline ends. Full variable domain (remainder filled in from reference TRBV12-5 and TRBJ1-5): DARVTQTPRHKVTEMGQEVTMRCQPILGHNTVFWYRQTMMQGLELLAYFRNRAPLDDSGMPKDRFSAEMPDATLATLKIQPSEPRDSAVYFCASGLTRGREKNQPQHFGDGTRLSIL.

This clone was counted once. The chain recombines TRBV5-1 with TRBJ1-1; perhaps TRBD1 as D (6 bases). This CDR3 spans 16 amino acids. Germline values: CDR1 SGHRS, CDR2 YFSETQ. The V end lost 2 bases, the J end lost 1 base, and 15 bases lay between the germline ends. CDR3 coding DNA: TGCGCCAGCAGCTTCGGGGGGCTCATATCGAACACTGAAGCTTTCTTT. Translation: CASSFGGLISNTEAFF.

This rearrangement joins TRBV28 to TRBJ1-5; tentative D call: TRBD1 (5 bases). V was clipped by 7 bases and J by 5 bases, with 21 bases between them. This CDR3 contains 16 residues. Germline CDR1 reads MDHEN; CDR2 reads SYDVKM. This CDR3 reads CASTPVVLGEDQPQHF. DNA of the CDR3: TGTGCCAGCACCCCGGTAGTGCTGGGGGAGGATCAGCCCCAGCATTTT.

The rearrangement joins TRBV7-2 to TRBJ2-7, with no clear D. V was pared by 1 base and J by 2 bases, with 3 bases between. Germline CDR1 is SGHTA and CDR2 is FQGNSA. This CDR3 spans 12 amino acids. Written as DNA, the CDR3 is TGTGCCAGCAGCTTAGTGGCCTACGAGCAGTACTTC. Encoded protein: CASSLVAYEQYF.

The genes are TRBV11-2 and TRBJ2-7; no firm D call. The ends were cut back, 1 base at V and 6 bases at J, with 19 bases in the middle. The CDR3 is 16 amino acids. The germline CDR1 and CDR2 sequences are SGHAT and FQNNGV. DNA of the CDR3: TGTGCCAGCAGCTTAGCTGCCAGGCCGCCCGTGGGCGAGCAGTACTTC. It specifies CASSLAARPPVGEQYF.

This chain joins TRBV9 and TRBJ1-1, with D tentatively TRBD1 (5 bases). The germline gives CDR1 SGDLS, CDR2 YYNGEE. With 4 bases removed from V and 5 bases from J, the gap between germline ends came to 15 bases. The CDR3 has 14 amino acids. CDR3 in DNA: TGTGCCAGCAGCAAACGGGACTTTTTTACTGAAGCTTTCTTT. The encoded protein is CASSKRDFFTEAFF. Variable domain in full (rest from reference TRBV9 and TRBJ1-1): DSGVTQTPKHLITATGQRVTLRCSPRSGDLSVYWYQQSLDQGLQFLIQYYNGEERAKGNILERFSAQQFPDLHSELNLSSLELGDSALYFCASSKRDFFTEAFFGQGTRLTVV.

The chain employs TRBV18 and TRBJ1-2; D gene uncertain. CDR1 is KGHSH and CDR2 is LQKENI in the germline V gene. This CDR3 has 15 residues. V shed 3 bases and J shed 0 bases, with 11 bases lying between them. The CDR3 coding sequence is TGTGCCAGCTCACCTGGCACAGCGGCTAACTATGGCTACACCTTC. It yields the protein CASSPGTAANYGYTF.

Concerning this clone itself: In this CDR3 the conserved last residue, phenylalanine or tryptophan, is missing, so a read error is likely. J is TRBJ1-1 and V is TRBV28, with D unclear. The germline gives CDR1 MDHEN, CDR2 SYDVKM. The CDR3 extends over 12 amino acids. Trimming cost V 7 bases and J 1 base, with 7 bases left between them. DNA of the CDR3: TGTGCCAGCAAGGAGGGGAACACTGAAGCTTTCCTT. This translates into CASKEGNTEAFL.

The rearrangement joins TRBV18 to TRBJ2-2; TRBD2 might be the D (5 bases). This CDR3 has 16 amino acids. Germline V gives CDR1 KGHSH, CDR2 LQKENI. V lost 2 bases and J lost 3, with 13 bases in between. CDR3 DNA sequence: TGTGCCAGCTCACCATACGGTTTCGGGGACACCGGGGAGCTGTTTTTT. It is translated as CASSPYGFGDTGELFF.